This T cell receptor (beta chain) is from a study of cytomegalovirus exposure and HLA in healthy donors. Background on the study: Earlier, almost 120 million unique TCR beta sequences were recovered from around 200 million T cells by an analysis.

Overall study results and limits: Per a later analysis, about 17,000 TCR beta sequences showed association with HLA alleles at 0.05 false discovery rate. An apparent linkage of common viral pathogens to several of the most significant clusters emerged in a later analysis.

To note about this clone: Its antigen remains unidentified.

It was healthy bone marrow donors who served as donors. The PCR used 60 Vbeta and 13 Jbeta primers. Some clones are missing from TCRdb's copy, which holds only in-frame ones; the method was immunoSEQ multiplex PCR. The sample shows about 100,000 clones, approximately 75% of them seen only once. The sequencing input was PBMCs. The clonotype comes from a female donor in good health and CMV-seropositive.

The CDR3: CAIGDRGTQETQYF. CDR3 nucleotide sequence: TGTGCCATTGGCGATCGGGGTACCCAAGAGACCCAGTACTTC. The rearrangement joins TRBV27 to TRBJ2-5; D is perhaps TRBD2 (5 bases). Germline V CDR1 and CDR2: MNHEY, SMNVEV (reference sequence). The V end was cut by 10 bases, the J end by 1 base, with 16 bases between. This CDR3 is 14 amino acids long.